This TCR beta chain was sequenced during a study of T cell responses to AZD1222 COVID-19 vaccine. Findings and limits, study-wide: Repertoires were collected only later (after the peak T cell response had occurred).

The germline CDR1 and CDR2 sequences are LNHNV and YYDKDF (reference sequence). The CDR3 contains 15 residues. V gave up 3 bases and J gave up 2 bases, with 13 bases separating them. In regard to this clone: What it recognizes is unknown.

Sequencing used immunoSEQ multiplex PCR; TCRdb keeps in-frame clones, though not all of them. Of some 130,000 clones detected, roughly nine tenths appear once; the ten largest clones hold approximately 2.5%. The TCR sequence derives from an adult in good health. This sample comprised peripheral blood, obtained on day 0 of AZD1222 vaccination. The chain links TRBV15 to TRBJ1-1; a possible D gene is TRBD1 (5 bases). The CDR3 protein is CATSSFRDGNTEAFF. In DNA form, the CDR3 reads TGTGCCACCAGCAGCTTTCGGGACGGTAACACTGAAGCTTTCTTT.